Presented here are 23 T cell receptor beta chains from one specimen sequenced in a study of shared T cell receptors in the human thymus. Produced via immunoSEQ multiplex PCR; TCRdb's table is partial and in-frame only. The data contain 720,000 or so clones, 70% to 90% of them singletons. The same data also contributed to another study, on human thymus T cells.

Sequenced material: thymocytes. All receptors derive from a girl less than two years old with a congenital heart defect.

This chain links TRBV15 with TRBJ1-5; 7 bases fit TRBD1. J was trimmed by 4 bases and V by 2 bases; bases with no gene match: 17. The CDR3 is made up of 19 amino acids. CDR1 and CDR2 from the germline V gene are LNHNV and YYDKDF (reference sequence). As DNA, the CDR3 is TGTGCCACCAGCAGAAATTTCCTCGATCGGACAGGTAATAATCAGCCCCAGCATTTT. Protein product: CATSRNFLDRTGNNQPQHF.

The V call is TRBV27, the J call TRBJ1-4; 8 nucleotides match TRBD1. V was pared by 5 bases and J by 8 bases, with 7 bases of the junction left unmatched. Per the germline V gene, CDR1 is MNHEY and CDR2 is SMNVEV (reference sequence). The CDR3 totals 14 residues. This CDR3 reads CASSPRTGNEKLFF. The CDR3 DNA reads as TGTGCCAGCAGTCCAAGGACAGGGAACGAAAAACTGTTTTTT. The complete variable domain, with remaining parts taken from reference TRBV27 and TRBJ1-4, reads EAQVTQNPRYLITVTGKKLTVTCSQNMNHEYMSWYRQDPGLGLRQIYYSMNVEVTDKGDVPEGYKVSRKEKRNFPLILESPSPNQTSLYFCASSPRTGNEKLFFGSGTQLSVL.

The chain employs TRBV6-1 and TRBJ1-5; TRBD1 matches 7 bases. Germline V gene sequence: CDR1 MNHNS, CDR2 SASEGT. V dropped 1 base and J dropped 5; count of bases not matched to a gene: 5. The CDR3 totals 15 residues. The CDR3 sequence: CASSEGGQWDQPQHF. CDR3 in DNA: TGTGCCAGCAGTGAAGGGGGACAGTGGGATCAGCCCCAGCATTTT.

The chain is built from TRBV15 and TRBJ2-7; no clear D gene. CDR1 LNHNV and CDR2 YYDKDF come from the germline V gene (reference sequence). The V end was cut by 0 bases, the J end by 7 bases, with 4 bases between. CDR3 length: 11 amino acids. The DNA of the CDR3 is TGTGCCACCAGCAGAGACCGGGAGCAGTACTTC. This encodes CATSRDREQYF.

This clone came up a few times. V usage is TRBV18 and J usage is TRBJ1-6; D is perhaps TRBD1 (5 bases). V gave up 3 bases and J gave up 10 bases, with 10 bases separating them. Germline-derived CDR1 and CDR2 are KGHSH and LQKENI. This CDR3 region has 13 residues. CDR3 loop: CASSPGLGSPLHF. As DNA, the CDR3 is TGTGCCAGCTCACCGGGACTTGGGTCACCCCTCCACTTT.

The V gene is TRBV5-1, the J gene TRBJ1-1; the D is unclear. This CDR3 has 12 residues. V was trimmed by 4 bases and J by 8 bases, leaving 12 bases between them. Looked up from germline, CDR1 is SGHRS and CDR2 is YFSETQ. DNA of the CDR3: TGCGCCAGCAGCGCGGGAGGCCGCGAAGCTTTCTTT. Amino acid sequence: CASSAGGREAFF. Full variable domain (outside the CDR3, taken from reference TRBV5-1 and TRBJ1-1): KAGVTQTPRYLIKTRGQQVTLSCSPISGHRSVSWYQQTPGQGLQFLFEYFSETQRNKGNFPGRFSGRQFSNSRSEMNVSTLELGDSALYLCASSAGGREAFFGQGTRLTVV.

The CDR3 region has the DNA TGCAGCGTCGACGGGACAGGGACTAACCGGGGCATTCAGTACTTC. Translating it yields CSVDGTGTNRGIQYF. This chain uses TRBV29-1 with TRBJ2-4, with 9 nucleotides matching TRBD1. V dropped 6 bases and J dropped 9; count of bases not matched to a gene: 15. Looked up from germline, CDR1 is SQVTM and CDR2 is ANQGSEA. The CDR3 is 15 amino acids.

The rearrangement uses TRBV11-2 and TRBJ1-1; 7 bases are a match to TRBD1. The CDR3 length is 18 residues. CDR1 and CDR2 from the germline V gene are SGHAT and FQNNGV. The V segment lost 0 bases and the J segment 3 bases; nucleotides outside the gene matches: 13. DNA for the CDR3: TGTGCCAGCAGCTTAGACCCTGAAACGGGACAGCCTTACACTGAAGCTTTCTTT. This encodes CASSLDPETGQPYTEAFF.

The CDR3: CASSSQNRDRVTYEQYF. The DNA for the CDR3 is TGTGCCAGCAGCTCTCAAAACCGGGACAGGGTCACCTACGAGCAGTACTTC. The chain has TRBV11-2 and TRBJ2-7; the match to TRBD1 covers 9 bases. V dropped 4 bases and J dropped 2; count of bases not matched to a gene: 12. This CDR3 is 17 amino acids long. CDR1 is SGHAT and CDR2 is FQNNGV in the germline V gene.

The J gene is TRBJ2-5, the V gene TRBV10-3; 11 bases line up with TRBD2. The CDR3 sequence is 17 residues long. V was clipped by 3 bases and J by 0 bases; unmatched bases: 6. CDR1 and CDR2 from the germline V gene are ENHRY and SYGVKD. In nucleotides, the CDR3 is TGTGCCATCAGTGAAGTAGAGACTAGCGGGGACCAAGAGACCCAGTACTTC. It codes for CAISEVETSGDQETQYF.

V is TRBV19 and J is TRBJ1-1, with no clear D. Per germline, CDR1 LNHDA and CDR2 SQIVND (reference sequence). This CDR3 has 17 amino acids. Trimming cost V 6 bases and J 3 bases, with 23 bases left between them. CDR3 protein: CASRRRDKRLVDTEAFF. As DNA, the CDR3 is TGTGCCAGTAGGAGGAGAGACAAGCGGTTGGTTGACACTGAAGCTTTCTTT.

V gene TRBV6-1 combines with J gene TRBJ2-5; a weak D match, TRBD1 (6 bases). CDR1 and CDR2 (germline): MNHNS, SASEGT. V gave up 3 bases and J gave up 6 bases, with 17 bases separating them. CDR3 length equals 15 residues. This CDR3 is CASSDATTGGKTQYF. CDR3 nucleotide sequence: TGTGCCAGCAGTGACGCAACGACAGGTGGGAAGACCCAGTACTTC.

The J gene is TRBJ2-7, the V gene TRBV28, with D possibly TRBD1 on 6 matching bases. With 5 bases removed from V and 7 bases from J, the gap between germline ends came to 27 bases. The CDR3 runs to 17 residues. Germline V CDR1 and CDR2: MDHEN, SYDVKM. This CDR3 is CASSHGTPTVPGREQYF. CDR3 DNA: TGTGCCAGCAGTCACGGGACACCCACTGTGCCTGGTAGGGAGCAGTACTTC. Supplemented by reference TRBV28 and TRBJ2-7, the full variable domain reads DVKVTQSSRYLVKRTGEKVFLECVQDMDHENMFWYRQDPGLGLRLIYFSYDVKMKEKGDIPEGYSVSREKKERFSLILESASTNQTSMYLCASSHGTPTVPGREQYFGPGTRLTVT.

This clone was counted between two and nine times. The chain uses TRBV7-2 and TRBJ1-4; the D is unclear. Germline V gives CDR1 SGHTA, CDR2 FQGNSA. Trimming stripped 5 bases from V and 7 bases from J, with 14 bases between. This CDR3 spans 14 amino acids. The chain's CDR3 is CASSQHGWIEKLFF. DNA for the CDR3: TGTGCCAGCAGCCAACACGGGTGGATTGAAAAACTGTTTTTT. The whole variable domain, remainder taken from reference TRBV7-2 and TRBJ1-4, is GAGVSQSPSNKVTEKGKDVELRCDPISGHTALYWYRQSLGQGLEFLIYFQGNSAPDKSGLPSDRFSAERTGGSVSTLTIQRTQQEDSAVYLCASSQHGWIEKLFFGSGTQLSVL.

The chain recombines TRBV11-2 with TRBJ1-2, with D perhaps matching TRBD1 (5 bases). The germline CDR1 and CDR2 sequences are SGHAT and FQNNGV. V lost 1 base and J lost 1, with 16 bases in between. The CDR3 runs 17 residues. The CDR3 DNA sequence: TGTGCCAGCAGCTTAGTGGTGACAGCATTAGTTAACTATGGCTACACCTTC. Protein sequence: CASSLVVTALVNYGYTF. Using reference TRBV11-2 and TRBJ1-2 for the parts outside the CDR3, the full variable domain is EAGVAQSPRYKIIEKRQSVAFWCNPISGHATLYWYQQILGQGPKLLIQFQNNGVVDDSQLPKDRFSAERLKGVDSTLKIQPAKLEDSAVYLCASSLVVTALVNYGYTFGSGTRLTVV.

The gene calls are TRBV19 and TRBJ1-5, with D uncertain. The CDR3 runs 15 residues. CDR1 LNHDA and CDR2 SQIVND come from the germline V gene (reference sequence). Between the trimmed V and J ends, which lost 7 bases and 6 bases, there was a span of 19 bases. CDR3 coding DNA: TGTGCCAGTACCCCCCTCCCCTACTTTGGTCAGCCCCAGCATTTT. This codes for CASTPLPYFGQPQHF. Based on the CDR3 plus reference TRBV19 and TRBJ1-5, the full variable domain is DGGITQSPKYLFRKEGQNVTLSCEQNLNHDAMYWYRQDPGQGLRLIYYSQIVNDFQKGDIAEGYSVSREKKESFPLTVTSAQKNPTAFYLCASTPLPYFGQPQHFGDGTRLSIL.

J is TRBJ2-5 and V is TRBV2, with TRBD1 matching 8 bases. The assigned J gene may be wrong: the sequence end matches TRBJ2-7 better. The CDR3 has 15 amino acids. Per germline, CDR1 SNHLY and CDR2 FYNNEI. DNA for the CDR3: TGTGCCAGCAGTGTCGCGGACAGGGACTCCTACGAGCAGTACTTC. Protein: CASSVADRDSYEQYF.

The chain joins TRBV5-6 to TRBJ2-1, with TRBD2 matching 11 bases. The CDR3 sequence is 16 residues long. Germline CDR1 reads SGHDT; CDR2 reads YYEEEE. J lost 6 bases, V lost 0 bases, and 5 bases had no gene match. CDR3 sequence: CASSLVSGGASNEQFF. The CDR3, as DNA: TGTGCCAGCAGCTTGGTTAGCGGGGGGGCGAGCAATGAGCAGTTCTTC.

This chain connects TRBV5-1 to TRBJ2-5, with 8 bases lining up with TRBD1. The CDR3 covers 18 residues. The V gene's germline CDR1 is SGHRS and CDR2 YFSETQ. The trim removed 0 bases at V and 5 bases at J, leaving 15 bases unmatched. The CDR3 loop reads CASSLDRDRGGFRETQYF. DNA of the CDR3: TGCGCCAGCAGCTTGGATAGAGACAGGGGAGGATTTCGGGAGACCCAGTACTTC. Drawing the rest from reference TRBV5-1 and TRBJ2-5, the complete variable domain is KAGVTQTPRYLIKTRGQQVTLSCSPISGHRSVSWYQQTPGQGLQFLFEYFSETQRNKGNFPGRFSGRQFSNSRSEMNVSTLELGDSALYLCASSLDRDRGGFRETQYFGPGTRLLVL.

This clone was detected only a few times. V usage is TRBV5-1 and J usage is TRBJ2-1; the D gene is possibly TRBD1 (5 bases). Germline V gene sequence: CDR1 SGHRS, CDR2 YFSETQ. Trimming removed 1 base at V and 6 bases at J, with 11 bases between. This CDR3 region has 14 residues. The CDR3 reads CASSLSQGFNEQFF. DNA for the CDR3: TGCGCCAGCAGCTTGTCTCAGGGATTCAATGAGCAGTTCTTC.

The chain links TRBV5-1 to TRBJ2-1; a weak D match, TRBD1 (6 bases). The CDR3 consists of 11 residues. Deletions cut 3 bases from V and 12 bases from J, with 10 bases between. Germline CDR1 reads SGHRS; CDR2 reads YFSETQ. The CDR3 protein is CASSSLTGQFF. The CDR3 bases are TGCGCCAGCAGCTCCCTGACAGGGCAGTTCTTC.

The CDR3 nucleotides are TGTGCCAGCAGCCCCCACGGGCCCAGAGGGCGGGAGCTGTTTTTT. It translates to CASSPHGPRGRELFF. The chain couples TRBV9 to TRBJ2-2, with D perhaps matching TRBD2 (5 bases). CDR3 length: 15 amino acids. V lost 4 bases and J lost 9, with 19 bases in between. Germline V gene data show CDR1 as SGDLS and CDR2 as YYNGEE.

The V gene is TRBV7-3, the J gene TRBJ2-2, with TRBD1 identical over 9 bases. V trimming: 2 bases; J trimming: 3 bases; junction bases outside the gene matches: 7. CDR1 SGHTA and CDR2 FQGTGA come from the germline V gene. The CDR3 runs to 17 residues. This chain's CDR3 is CASSLAPTGGDTGELFF. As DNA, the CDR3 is TGTGCCAGCAGCTTAGCCCCCACAGGGGGCGACACCGGGGAGCTGTTTTTT. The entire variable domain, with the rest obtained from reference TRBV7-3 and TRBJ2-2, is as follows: GAGVSQTPSNKVTEKGKYVELRCDPISGHTALYWYRQSLGQGPEFLIYFQGTGAADDSGLPNDRFFAVRPEGSVSTLKIQRTERGDSAVYLCASSLAPTGGDTGELFFGEGSRLTVL.